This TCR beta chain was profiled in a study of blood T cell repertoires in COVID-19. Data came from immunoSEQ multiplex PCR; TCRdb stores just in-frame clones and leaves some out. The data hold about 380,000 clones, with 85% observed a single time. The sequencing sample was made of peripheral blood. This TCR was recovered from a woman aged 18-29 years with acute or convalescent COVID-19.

The chain's CDR3 is CASSIDRDLYNEQFF. The CDR3 DNA sequence: TGTGCCAGTAGTATCGACAGGGACCTTTACAATGAGCAGTTCTTC. The chain is built from TRBV19 and TRBJ2-1; 7 bases are a match to TRBD1. Germline CDR1 and CDR2: LNHDA and SQIVND (reference sequence). Unmatched junction bases numbered 6, after V lost 3 bases and J lost 4 bases. The CDR3 totals 15 residues.